These 18 T cell receptor beta chains originate from one sample sequenced in a study of regulatory T cells in long-lasting Graves disease. Both iRepertoire HTBI primers and Arm-PCR of CDR3 regions were used to build the TCR beta libraries. One entry per CDR3 protein results from TCRdb running MiXCR on the multiplex PCR reads. The data contain 360,000 or so distinct CDR3 sequences, approximately 16% of them singletons. The time point is: newly diagnosed GD, antithyroid drugs for less than 3 months. The TCR library used RNA extracted from PBMCs. These data were likewise used in another study, on T cells in Graves' hyperthyroidism and ophthalmopathy.

Sample: peripheral blood mononuclear cells (PBMCs), taken at new diagnosis, from a patient treated with antithyroid drugs. The receptors stem from a man aged 35 to 55 with Graves disease.

This clonotype has at least ten counts. The chain employs TRBV5-1 and TRBJ2-7; D may be TRBD2 (7 bases). This CDR3 is 15 amino acids long. Trimming removed 3 bases from V and 5 bases from J, with 18 bases in between. Looked up from germline, CDR1 is SGHRS and CDR2 is YFSETQ. For the CDR3, the DNA is TGCGCCAGCAGCTCGGACCCTGGGGGGGCGAACGAGCAGTACTTC. Translated, it gives CASSSDPGGANEQYF.

The chain links TRBV5-1 to TRBJ2-7; 9 nucleotides line up with TRBD1. V dropped 0 bases and J dropped 0; count of bases not matched to a gene: 1. The length of the CDR3 is 15 residues. Germline loops: CDR1 SGHRS, CDR2 YFSETQ. The CDR3: CASSLGTGVSYEQYF. The CDR3 nucleotides are TGCGCCAGCAGCTTGGGGACAGGGGTCTCCTACGAGCAGTACTTC.

This clonotype occurred many times. CDR3 in amino acids: CASNLGRNTEAFF. The CDR3 DNA reads as TGTGCCAGCAACCTTGGGAGGAACACTGAAGCTTTCTTT. This chain uses TRBV6-1 with TRBJ1-1; D remains unclear. There are 13 residues in the CDR3. Trimming cost V 7 bases and J 1 base, with 10 bases left between them. Germline V gene data show CDR1 as MNHNS and CDR2 as SASEGT.

This clonotype occurred a few times. The rearrangement joins TRBV5-1 to TRBJ1-1, with 9 nucleotides matching TRBD1. Germline V gives CDR1 SGHRS, CDR2 YFSETQ. V was pared by 4 bases and J by 2 bases, with 3 bases of the junction left unmatched. The CDR3 consists of 14 residues. The CDR3 reads CASSMTGGNTEAFF. CDR3 DNA: TGCGCCAGCAGCATGACAGGGGGAAACACTGAAGCTTTCTTT. Filled out from reference TRBV5-1 and TRBJ1-1, the complete variable domain reads KAGVTQTPRYLIKTRGQQVTLSCSPISGHRSVSWYQQTPGQGLQFLFEYFSETQRNKGNFPGRFSGRQFSNSRSEMNVSTLELGDSALYLCASSMTGGNTEAFFGQGTRLTVV.

V and J are TRBV6-4 and TRBJ2-3, with 8 bases identical to TRBD2. Per germline, CDR1 MRHNA and CDR2 SNTAGT. This CDR3 region has 16 residues. V shed 2 bases and J 3 bases; nucleotides not matched to a gene: 7. The CDR3 sequence: CASSDRAGVWTDTQYF. The CDR3, as DNA: TGTGCCAGCAGTGACAGAGCGGGAGTTTGGACAGATACGCAGTATTTT.

This clonotype was recorded at least ten times. The rearrangement joins TRBV7-7 to TRBJ2-3, with 7 bases lining up with TRBD1. J gave up 5 bases and V 5 bases, and 7 bases lay outside the gene matches. This CDR3 region has 14 residues. In germline, CDR1 is SSHAT, CDR2 FNYEAQ (reference sequence). The CDR3 coding sequence is TGTGCCAGCAGCCCCGGGACAGCCCAAGATACGCAGTATTTT. The encoded protein is CASSPGTAQDTQYF.

This clonotype was seen ten or more times. The chain couples TRBV28 to TRBJ1-5; no clear D. This CDR3 has 12 amino acids. CDR1 MDHEN and CDR2 SYDVKM come from the germline V gene. Trimming stripped 7 bases from V and 6 bases from J, with 10 bases between. The CDR3 loop is CASTFGSQPQHF. CDR3 DNA: TGTGCCAGCACCTTCGGGTCTCAGCCCCAGCATTTT.

The chain combines TRBV5-1 with TRBJ2-3, with D perhaps TRBD1 (6 bases). The V and J ends lost 4 bases and 5 bases respectively, with 26 bases between them. Germline V lookup: CDR1 SGHRS, CDR2 YFSETQ. The CDR3 has 18 amino acids. CDR3 in DNA: TGCGCCAGCAGCCAAGCGCATTTTGGACAGTCTCCGGGAGATACGCAGTATTTT. As protein: CASSQAHFGQSPGDTQYF.

Comments on this clonotype: It may be a read error: a sequence one base away is much more abundant. The chain couples TRBV28 to TRBJ2-1; TRBD2 matches at 9 bases. Trimming took 9 bases from V and 0 from J; bases not matched to a gene: 9. Germline V gene sequence: CDR1 MDHEN, CDR2 SYDVKM. CDR3 length equals 16 residues. The CDR3 loop reads CASLGLARISYNEQFF. Written as DNA, the CDR3 is TGTGCCAGTTTAGGACTAGCGAGGATCTCCTACAATGAGCAGTTCTTC. Using reference TRBV28 and TRBJ2-1 for the parts outside the CDR3, the full variable domain is DVKVTQSSRYLVKRTGEKVFLECVQDMDHENMFWYRQDPGLGLRLIYFSYDVKMKEKGDIPEGYSVSREKKERFSLILESASTNQTSMYLCASLGLARISYNEQFFGPGTRLTVL.

The chain uses TRBV10-3 and TRBJ1-1; 9 bases agree with TRBD1. Looked up from germline, CDR1 is ENHRY and CDR2 is SYGVKD. The length of the CDR3 is 13 residues. Trimming took 10 bases from V and 5 from J; bases not matched to a gene: 8. In nucleotides, the CDR3 is TGTGCCACGGGACAGGGATTGTGGACTGAAGCTTTCTTT. This encodes CATGQGLWTEAFF.

CDR3 coding DNA: TGTGCCAGCAGTTCCCCCCCTGGAAGGGGGCTTGAGACCCAGTACTTC. Its protein product is CASSSPPGRGLETQYF. This sequence joins TRBV12-3 or TRBV12-4 and TRBJ2-3; TRBD1 matches at 7 bases. The DNA end lines up better with TRBJ2-5; the J call may be wrong. This CDR3 region has 16 residues.

This clonotype was observed many times. This rearrangement joins TRBV28 to TRBJ2-7; D is ambiguous. The CDR3 has 11 residues. Germline V CDR1 and CDR2: MDHEN, SYDVKM. V lost 6 bases, J lost 3 bases, and 6 bases lay in between. CDR3 coding DNA: TGTGCCAGCAGCCTAAACTACGAGCAGTACTTC. Amino acid sequence: CASSLNYEQYF.

This clonotype showed up many times. The chain carries TRBV24-1 and TRBJ2-1; D is ambiguous. Germline loops: CDR1 KGHDR, CDR2 SFDVKD. V was clipped by 7 bases and J by 0 bases, with 6 bases between them. This CDR3 region has 13 residues. CDR3 protein: CATSTSSYNEQFF. CDR3 DNA sequence: TGTGCCACCAGCACGAGCTCCTACAATGAGCAGTTCTTC.

Many counts were recorded for this clonotype. V is TRBV30 and J is TRBJ2-7; 9 bases are shared with TRBD1. Germline lookup yields CDR1 GTSNPN and CDR2 SVGIG (reference sequence). CDR3 length: 14 residues. V lost 4 bases, J lost 6 bases, and 10 bases stayed unmatched. The CDR3 region is CAWTFGTGLSEQYF. The CDR3 DNA sequence: TGTGCCTGGACCTTCGGGACAGGGTTATCCGAGCAGTACTTC.

At least ten counts were recorded for this clonotype. This chain connects TRBV3-1 to TRBJ2-1, with D uncertain. Germline loops: CDR1 LGHDT, CDR2 YNNKEL (reference sequence). This CDR3 spans 16 amino acids. Between the trimmed V and J ends, which lost 1 base and 7 bases, there was a span of 17 bases. The CDR3 DNA reads as TGTGCCAGCAGCCAAGTCACGAAGGGTCGGCGGAATGAGCAGTTCTTC. Its protein is CASSQVTKGRRNEQFF.

The sample holds one count of this clonotype. The V gene is TRBV5-1, the J gene TRBJ1-6; TRBD1 aligns across 9 bases. The CDR3 spans 15 residues. Germline trimming cut 4 bases from V and 10 bases from J; bases unmatched to any gene: 9. Germline CDR1 SGHRS, CDR2 YFSETQ. The CDR3 nucleotides read TGCGCCAGCAGCCTCCGGGACAGGGAAGGCTCACCCCTCCACTTT. Amino acid sequence: CASSLRDREGSPLHF.

The chain couples TRBV24-1 to TRBJ2-1; TRBD1 matches 10 bases. After removal of 4 bases from V and 3 bases from J, the junction contained 2 bases not matched to a gene. Germline CDR1 is KGHDR and CDR2 is SFDVKD. This CDR3 contains 15 residues. The CDR3 sequence is CATSDWDRGYNEQFF. As DNA, the CDR3 is TGTGCCACCAGTGACTGGGACAGGGGCTACAATGAGCAGTTCTTC.

Ten or more counts support this clonotype. In DNA form, the CDR3 reads TGTGCCAGCAGTTCCAGCCCGAGGGGGACCCAGTACTTC. This gives the protein CASSSSPRGTQYF. V gene TRBV27 combines with J gene TRBJ2-5; D possibly uses TRBD1 or TRBD2 (5 bases each). Trimming took off 4 bases at V and 7 bases at J, with 13 bases between the two ends. The CDR3 has 13 amino acids. The germline gives CDR1 MNHEY, CDR2 SMNVEV (reference sequence).